At least ten counts were recorded for the clone carrying this T cell receptor beta chain. Its antigen remains unknown. The authors enrolled newly diagnosed hyperthyroidism patients aged 18 to 65 with under 2 months' duration. Someone took the PBMCs out of about 9.7 ml of fresh peripheral blood. This sample was included in a study of Graves' ophthalmopathy and Graves' hyperthyroidism. Study at large: Sampling took place at initial diagnosis, with peripheral blood obtained before any treatment.

TCR beta CDR3 regions were amplified from RNA transcripts. RT-PCR in the first round used HTBI primers; a second-round multiplex PCR followed. TCRdb reprocessed the multiplex PCR reads with MiXCR, giving one entry per CDR3 protein. The table shows 500,000 to 700,000 distinct CDR3 sequences, with about a fifth occurring only once. Germline V gene lookup returns CDR1 DFQATT and CDR2 SNEGSKA (reference sequence). V lost 6 bases, J lost 7 bases, and 16 bases lay in between. There are 12 residues in the CDR3. General observations from the study: Using 13 signatures, a model distinguished ophthalmopathy from stable hyperthyroidism, reaching about 85% sensitivity and approximately 82% specificity.

Specimen: peripheral blood. This receptor was identified in a woman between 18 and 30 years old with stable Graves' hyperthyroidism. Some clones in this sample may be carry-over from other donors' samples. J is TRBJ2-7 and V is TRBV20-1; D call uncertain. CDR3 residues: CSAPSPAREQYF. For the CDR3, the DNA is TGCAGTGCCCCTTCCCCGGCACGGGAGCAGTACTTC.